These T cell receptor beta chains were read from a single sample in a study of cytomegalovirus exposure and HLA in healthy donors. The repertoire was sequenced with immunoSEQ multiplex PCR; TCRdb's copy has only in-frame clones and lacks some. The sample has about 72,000 clones; 90% to 95% are singletons. The sequencing sample was made of PBMCs. The origin of the receptors is a woman aged 18-29 years in good health and CMV-seropositive. Each CDR3 is given with its conserved first and last residue. The D gene is left open where the match is weak. Part of the rows lack a size; the others show once, few, many or a class for expanded clones.

size: NA; D: NA; V: TRBV13; J: TRBJ2-7; CDR3: CASSPSGTGFYEQYF; DNA: TGTGCCAGCAGCCCCTCCGGCACAGGTTTTTACGAGCAGTACTTC
size: NA; D: NA; V: TRBV5-1; J: TRBJ2-3; CDR3: CASSPYTDTQYF; DNA: TGCGCCAGCAGCCCCTACACAGATACGCAGTATTTT
size: NA; D: NA; V: TRBV11-2; J: TRBJ2-3; CDR3: CASSLSGGPDTQYF; DNA: TGTGCCAGCAGCTTATCAGGGGGGCCAGATACGCAGTATTTT
size: NA; D: NA; V: TRBV2; J: TRBJ1-3; CDR3: CASRTDSNNSGNTIYF; DNA: TGTGCCAGCAGGACGGACAGCAACAACTCTGGAAACACCATATATTTT
size: NA; D: TRBD2; V: TRBV7-2; J: TRBJ2-7; CDR3: CASSLVLLAEQYF; DNA: TGTGCCAGCAGCTTAGTACTACTAGCGGAGCAGTACTTC
size: NA; D: NA; V: TRBV2; J: TRBJ2-2; CDR3: CASELAPLMDTGELFF; DNA: TGTGCCAGCGAGTTAGCTCCCCTAATGGACACCGGGGAGCTGTTTTTT
size: NA; D: TRBD2; V: TRBV30; J: TRBJ2-5; CDR3: CAWTLAGVQETQYF; DNA: TGTGCCTGGACTCTAGCGGGAGTACAAGAGACCCAGTACTTC
size: NA; D: TRBD2; V: TRBV7-2; J: TRBJ2-2; CDR3: CASSLGLAPTGELFF; DNA: TGTGCCAGCAGCTTAGGACTAGCTCCCACCGGGGAGCTGTTTTTT
size: NA; D: TRBD2; V: TRBV12-5; J: TRBJ2-3; CDR3: CASGLPSGRISTDTQYF; DNA: TGTGCTAGTGGTTTGCCCTCCGGGAGGATTAGCACAGATACGCAGTATTTT
size: NA; D: TRBD2; V: TRBV6-5; J: TRBJ2-7; CDR3: CASSYSGLAVFEQYF; DNA: TGTGCCAGCAGTTACTCGGGACTAGCTGTATTCGAGCAGTACTTC
size: NA; D: NA; V: TRBV27; J: TRBJ1-4; CDR3: CASSFRGFSNEKLFF; DNA: TGTGCCAGCAGTTTCCGAGGGTTCTCTAATGAAAAACTGTTTTTT
size: once; D: NA; V: TRBV7-9; J: TRBJ2-1; CDR3: CASSLSTGVNEQFF; DNA: TGTGCCAGCAGCTTAAGCACGGGAGTGAATGAGCAGTTCTTC
size: NA; D: TRBD1; V: TRBV6-5; J: TRBJ1-2; CDR3: CASKIKQGGGYTF; DNA: TGTGCCAGCAAAATAAAGCAGGGGGGTGGCTACACCTTC
size: NA; D: TRBD2; V: TRBV6-1; J: TRBJ2-1; CDR3: CASNAGDLGEQFF; DNA: TGTGCCAGCAATGCGGGAGATTTGGGGGAGCAGTTCTTC
size: NA; D: TRBD1; V: TRBV2; J: TRBJ1-2; CDR3: CASRVGQGKEYGYTF; DNA: TGTGCCAGCAGGGTCGGACAGGGTAAAGAGTATGGCTACACCTTC
size: NA; D: TRBD2; V: TRBV19; J: TRBJ2-1; CDR3: CATSPSGRYYEQFF; DNA: TGTGCCACCTCCCCTAGCGGGAGGTATTATGAGCAGTTCTTC
size: NA; D: NA; V: TRBV30; J: TRBJ2-2; CDR3: CAWSVGVRTGELFF; DNA: TGTGCCTGGAGTGTCGGGGTTCGCACCGGGGAGCTGTTTTTT
size: NA; D: NA; V: TRBV18; J: TRBJ2-5; CDR3: CASSDQGETQYF; DNA: TGTGCCAGCTCTGACCAGGGGGAGACCCAGTACTTC
size: NA; D: TRBD2; V: TRBV19; J: TRBJ2-1; CDR3: CASSIGGTSGFYNEQFF; DNA: TGTGCCAGTAGTATAGGGGGGACTAGCGGGTTCTACAATGAGCAGTTCTTC
size: NA; D: NA; V: TRBV5-4; J: TRBJ1-5; CDR3: CASSPTVGIEPQHF; DNA: TGTGCCAGCAGCCCGACAGTGGGAATTGAACCCCAGCATTTT
size: once; D: NA; V: TRBV6-5; J: TRBJ2-1; CDR3: CASSWRGGEQFF; DNA: TGTGCCAGCAGTTGGAGGGGTGGCGAGCAGTTCTTC
size: NA; D: NA; V: TRBV10-3; J: TRBJ1-1; CDR3: CAISDQGWGNTEAFF; DNA: TGTGCCATCAGTGACCAGGGATGGGGGAACACTGAAGCTTTCTTT
size: NA; D: TRBD2; V: TRBV9; J: TRBJ2-1; CDR3: CASSPSPGTSQTNEQFF; DNA: TGTGCCAGCAGCCCTAGTCCCGGGACTAGCCAAACTAATGAGCAGTTCTTC
size: NA; D: TRBD1; V: TRBV5-1; J: TRBJ1-5; CDR3: CASSLYPLGQGNQPQHF; DNA: TGCGCCAGCAGCTTGTACCCCCTAGGACAGGGAAATCAGCCCCAGCATTTT
size: NA; D: NA; V: TRBV7-9; J: TRBJ2-2; CDR3: CASSLALGETGELFF; DNA: TGTGCCAGCAGCTTAGCGTTAGGGGAAACCGGGGAGCTGTTTTTT
size: NA; D: NA; V: TRBV4-2; J: TRBJ1-2; CDR3: CASSQPGYDGYTF; DNA: TGTGCCAGCAGCCAACCGGGGTATGATGGCTACACCTTC
size: NA; D: NA; V: TRBV10-3; J: TRBJ2-2; CDR3: CAISGREINTGELFF; DNA: TGTGCCATCAGTGGCCGGGAAATTAACACCGGGGAGCTGTTTTTT
size: once; D: NA; V: TRBV2; J: TRBJ2-2; CDR3: CASSQAGGTTGELFF; DNA: TGTGCCAGCAGTCAGGCAGGGGGGACCACCGGGGAGCTGTTTTTT
size: NA; D: NA; V: TRBV4-2; J: TRBJ2-3; CDR3: CASSQLQGQADTQYF; DNA: TGTGCCAGCAGCCAACTACAGGGACAAGCAGATACGCAGTATTTT
size: NA; D: NA; V: TRBV7-2; J: TRBJ2-5; CDR3: CASSLASLGETQYF; DNA: TGTGCCAGCAGCTTAGCTAGCCTCGGGGAGACCCAGTACTTC
size: once; D: TRBD1; V: TRBV6-4; J: TRBJ2-1; CDR3: CASSFDRGVNEQFF; DNA: TGTGCCAGCAGTTTCGACAGGGGCGTGAATGAGCAGTTCTTC
size: NA; D: NA; V: TRBV6-6; J: TRBJ2-2; CDR3: CASSTSPVGELFF; DNA: TGTGCCAGCAGTACCTCCCCGGTCGGGGAGCTGTTTTTT
size: NA; D: NA; V: TRBV30; J: TRBJ1-5; CDR3: CAWSVHHSGYSNQPQHF; DNA: TGTGCCTGGAGTGTCCATCATTCAGGTTATAGCAATCAGCCCCAGCATTTT
size: NA; D: TRBD2; V: TRBV5-4; J: TRBJ2-7; CDR3: CASSLEISGSYEQYF; DNA: TGTGCCAGCAGCTTGGAGATTAGCGGGAGTTACGAGCAGTACTTC
size: NA; D: TRBD2; V: TRBV2; J: TRBJ2-7; CDR3: CASTGTSPRRSSYEQYF; DNA: TGTGCCAGCACTGGGACTAGCCCTAGGAGATCATCCTACGAGCAGTACTTC
size: NA; D: NA; V: TRBV30; J: TRBJ2-7; CDR3: CAWGPRREEQYF; DNA: TGTGCCTGGGGCCCCCGCCGGGAAGAGCAGTACTTC
size: NA; D: TRBD1; V: TRBV10-3; J: TRBJ1-6; CDR3: CAISGQGGDSPLHF; DNA: TGTGCCATCAGCGGACAGGGCGGGGATTCACCCCTCCACTTT
size: NA; D: NA; V: TRBV18; J: TRBJ1-1; CDR3: CASSPSGGPEAFF; DNA: TGTGCCAGCTCTCCCTCCGGAGGCCCTGAAGCTTTCTTT
size: once; D: NA; V: TRBV7-8; J: TRBJ2-5; CDR3: CASSSVRDYQETQYF; DNA: TGTGCCAGCAGCTCAGTCCGGGACTACCAAGAGACCCAGTACTTC
size: NA; D: NA; V: TRBV5-1; J: TRBJ1-3; CDR3: CASSLSSSGNTIYF; DNA: TGCGCCAGCAGCTTGTCTAGCTCTGGAAACACCATATATTTT
size: NA; D: TRBD2; V: TRBV5-1; J: TRBJ2-7; CDR3: CASSFWGTSGSYEQYF; DNA: TGCGCCAGCAGCTTTTGGGGGACTAGCGGGAGCTACGAGCAGTACTTC
size: NA; D: NA; V: TRBV5-1; J: TRBJ2-5; CDR3: CASSARGRWETQYF; DNA: TGCGCCAGCAGCGCCCGCGGGCGATGGGAGACCCAGTACTTC
size: NA; D: NA; V: TRBV29-1; J: TRBJ1-1; CDR3: CSVRYQGRDTEAFF; DNA: TGCAGCGTCCGGTATCAGGGGCGAGACACTGAAGCTTTCTTT
size: once; D: NA; V: TRBV11-2; J: TRBJ2-7; CDR3: CASSINNQGPYEQYF; DNA: TGTGCCAGCAGCATAAATAATCAGGGTCCCTACGAGCAGTACTTC
size: NA; D: TRBD1; V: TRBV6-5; J: TRBJ2-2; CDR3: CASSYGTENTGELFF; DNA: TGTGCCAGCAGTTACGGGACAGAGAACACCGGGGAGCTGTTTTTT
size: NA; D: TRBD1; V: TRBV25-1; J: TRBJ2-7; CDR3: CATEPFGTGDDEQYF; DNA: TGTGCCACCGAGCCTTTCGGGACAGGGGATGACGAGCAGTACTTC
size: NA; D: TRBD2; V: TRBV2; J: TRBJ2-3; CDR3: CASSASGADTQYF; DNA: TGTGCCAGCAGTGCAAGCGGGGCAGATACGCAGTATTTT
size: NA; D: TRBD2; V: TRBV5-1; J: TRBJ2-1; CDR3: CASSFSGSSYNEQFF; DNA: TGCGCCAGCAGCTTTAGCGGGAGCTCCTACAATGAGCAGTTCTTC
size: NA; D: NA; V: TRBV7-6; J: TRBJ2-7; CDR3: CASSPGSGSSYEQYF; DNA: TGTGCCAGCAGCCCCGGGTCCGGGAGCTCCTACGAGCAGTACTTC
size: NA; D: NA; V: TRBV5-1; J: TRBJ2-2; CDR3: CASSTRVVGGTGELFF; DNA: TGCGCCAGCAGCACCCGGGTAGTGGGTGGCACCGGGGAGCTGTTTTTT
size: NA; D: NA; V: TRBV9; J: TRBJ1-3; CDR3: CASSVARVSSGNTIYF; DNA: TGTGCCAGCAGCGTAGCGCGGGTTTCATCTGGAAACACCATATATTTT
size: once; D: NA; V: TRBV2; J: TRBJ1-5; CDR3: CASSEGVARAHTNQPQHF; DNA: TGTGCCAGCAGTGAGGGCGTGGCGAGGGCACATACCAATCAGCCCCAGCATTTT
size: NA; D: NA; V: TRBV6-5; J: TRBJ2-7; CDR3: CASSSTGYEQYF; DNA: TGTGCCAGCAGTAGTACAGGCTACGAGCAGTACTTC
size: NA; D: TRBD1; V: TRBV29-1; J: TRBJ1-4; CDR3: CSIQGLGIEKLFF; DNA: TGCAGCATACAGGGGTTAGGTATTGAAAAACTGTTTTTT
size: NA; D: NA; V: TRBV18; J: TRBJ2-7; CDR3: CASSPPGAYPYEQYF; DNA: TGTGCCAGCTCACCTCCGGGAGCTTACCCTTACGAGCAGTACTTC